The clone carrying this T cell receptor (beta chain) has a single count. The data stem from a study of T cell changes during pregnancy in multiple sclerosis. TCRdb's table, derived via immunoSEQ multiplex PCR, lists solely in-frame clones and lacks some. The repertoire has around 95,000 clones, 92% of them found once; the top ten carry more than 2%. Per germline, CDR1 SGHRS and CDR2 YFSETQ. J lost 8 bases, V lost 3 bases, and 10 bases had no gene match. This CDR3 comprises 14 residues. The chain is built from TRBV5-1 and TRBJ1-2; 7 nucleotides agree with TRBD1. The starting material was peripheral blood, obtained after pregnancy. The receptor's source is a female donor in good health, enrolled as a control in a pregnancy study. CDR3: CASSSGQTRGGYTF. In DNA, the CDR3 is TGCGCCAGCAGCTCGGGACAGACAAGGGGGGGCTACACCTTC.